The clone carrying this T cell receptor (beta chain) has just a few counts. No antigen is known for it. This record comes from a study of response to subunit inactivated influenza vaccine. Findings and limits, study-wide: Each seasonal influenza vaccination recruits few new T cells, the authors suggested.

TCRdb re-derived calls from the RT-PCR reads in MiXCR, one entry per CDR3 protein. The sample lists about 540,000 distinct CDR3 sequences, 12% to 15% occurring once. The sequencing here drew on PBMCs from blood, taken roughly 12 days after vaccination. This clonotype was obtained from a man aged 45-65 years who received an inactivated influenza vaccine.

CDR3: CASFSLMYRAENTEAFF. CDR3 bases: TGTGCCAGCTTCTCGTTGATGTACAGGGCGGAGAATACTGAAGCTTTCTTT. The chain has TRBV6-1 and TRBJ1-1; D possibly corresponds to TRBD1 (6 bases). Germline CDR1 reads MNHNS; CDR2 reads SASEGT. The CDR3 consists of 17 residues. Trimming pared 8 bases from V and 5 bases from J, leaving 27 bases between.